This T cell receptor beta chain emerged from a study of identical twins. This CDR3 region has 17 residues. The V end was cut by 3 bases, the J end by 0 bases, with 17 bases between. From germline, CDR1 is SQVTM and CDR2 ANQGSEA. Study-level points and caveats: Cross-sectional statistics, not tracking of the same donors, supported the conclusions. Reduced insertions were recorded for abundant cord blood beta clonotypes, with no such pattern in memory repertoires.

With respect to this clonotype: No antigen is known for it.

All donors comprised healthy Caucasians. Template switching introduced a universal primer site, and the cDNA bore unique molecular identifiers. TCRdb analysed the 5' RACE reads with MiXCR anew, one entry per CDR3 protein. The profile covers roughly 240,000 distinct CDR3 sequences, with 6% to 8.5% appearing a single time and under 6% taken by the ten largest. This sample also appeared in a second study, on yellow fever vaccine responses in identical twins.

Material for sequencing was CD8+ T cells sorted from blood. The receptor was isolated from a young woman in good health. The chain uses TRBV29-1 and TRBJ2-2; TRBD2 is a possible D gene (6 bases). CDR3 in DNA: TGCAGCGTTGAGGGGGGTTCGGACGACTCGAACACCGGGGAGCTGTTTTTT. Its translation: CSVEGGSDDSNTGELFF.